Listed here are 18 T cell receptor beta chains from one sample, sequenced in a study of blood T cell repertoires in COVID-19 (dated by TCRdb to about 2020). The method was the immunoSEQ multiplex PCR assay. The immuneACCESS repertoire file appears here via TCRdb, limited to in-frame rearrangements. These files lack a portion of the clones; in checked studies, under half of the deficit traces to unresolved V genes, and the cause of the others is not known. The sample table holds some 220,000 clones, of which 65% to 85% were seen once. The ten most abundant clones make up roughly 13% of the sample. The specimen sequenced was peripheral blood. The receptors shown here come from a human donor in a cohort sampled during active COVID-19.

V is TRBV4-3 and J is TRBJ1-1; possibly TRBD1 for D (5 bases). The CDR3 runs to 15 residues. The germline V gene encodes CDR1 LGHNA and CDR2 YSLEER. V lost 6 bases and J lost 1, with 15 bases in between. The CDR3 sequence is CASRRHPTGNTEAFF. The CDR3 region has the DNA TGCGCCAGCAGGAGACACCCAACAGGGAACACTGAAGCTTTCTTT.

The V call is TRBV10-2, the J call TRBJ2-7, with 10 bases aligning to TRBD1. CDR3 size: 13 residues. Trimming cost V 8 bases and J 5 bases; bases outside gene matches: 6. Per germline, CDR1 WSHSY and CDR2 SAAADI. The CDR3 sequence: CASRQGAFDEQYF. CDR3 nucleotides: TGCGCCAGCCGACAGGGGGCTTTCGACGAGCAGTACTTC.

The chain carries TRBV21-1 and TRBJ1-6; the table's D call, TRBD1, has no DNA check behind it. TRBV21-1 is recorded as a pseudogene. CDR3 size: 14 residues. The CDR3 DNA is TGTGCCAGCAGCGCCGGGACAGCGGATTCACCCCTCCACTTT. This gives the protein CASSAGTADSPLHF.

The chain has TRBV3-1 (or the pseudogene TRBV3-2) and TRBJ2-7; 9 bases are a match to TRBD2. CDR1 is LGHDT, CDR2 YNNKEL, per germline (reference sequence). The CDR3 sequence is 14 residues long. Germline trimming cut 1 base from V and 9 bases from J; bases unmatched to any gene: 7. The CDR3 is CASSQVGGGAAQYF. The CDR3 bases are TGTGCCAGCAGCCAAGTTGGCGGGGGGGCTGCGCAGTACTTC.

The chain is built from TRBV5-1 and TRBJ2-5, with D possibly being TRBD2 (6 bases). Trimming took 4 bases from V and 4 from J, leaving 17 bases between them. The CDR3 sequence is 15 residues long. CDR1 and CDR2 from the germline V gene are SGHRS and YFSETQ. CDR3 sequence reads: CASSVGTAQGETQYF. As DNA, the CDR3 is TGCGCCAGCAGCGTAGGGACTGCCCAGGGAGAGACCCAGTACTTC.

The gene calls are TRBV2 and TRBJ1-4, with TRBD1 identical over 8 bases. This CDR3 comprises 14 residues. V was pared by 2 bases and J by 7 bases, with 3 bases of the junction left unmatched. Germline V gene data show CDR1 as SNHLY and CDR2 as FYNNEI. In DNA form, the CDR3 reads TGTGCCAGCAGTGAACAGGGGGCTAGTGAAAAACTGTTTTTT. This codes for CASSEQGASEKLFF.

This clone was counted a few times. The V call is TRBV24-1, the J call TRBJ2-7; D is perhaps TRBD1 (5 bases). CDR3 length equals 13 residues. The V end was cut by 2 bases, the J end by 6 bases, with 10 bases between. Germline loops: CDR1 KGHDR, CDR2 SFDVKD. The CDR3 here is CATSDWGGSEQYF. The CDR3 DNA reads as TGTGCCACCAGTGATTGGGGCGGTTCCGAGCAGTACTTC.

J is TRBJ2-2 and V is TRBV13, with 12 bases identical to TRBD2. CDR3 size: 19 residues. Germline V gene data show CDR1 as PRHDT and CDR2 as FYEKMQ (reference sequence). J was trimmed by 0 bases and V by 2 bases; bases with no gene match: 7. CDR3 loop: CASSLSGLAGIANTGELFF. The CDR3 DNA follows: TGTGCCAGCAGCTTATCAGGACTAGCGGGAATCGCGAACACCGGGGAGCTGTTTTTT.

This clone was picked up a small number of times. The chain couples TRBV6-6 to TRBJ1-4; 8 bases are a match to TRBD1. Per germline, CDR1 MNHNY and CDR2 SVGAGI (reference sequence). The CDR3 is 13 amino acids. The V gene end was trimmed by 4 bases and the J gene end by 6 bases; junction bases not matched to a gene: 1. CDR3 bases: TGTGCCAGCAGTTGGGGACAGGATGAAAAACTGTTTTTT. Protein: CASSWGQDEKLFF.

V and J are TRBV7-2 and TRBJ1-1; D is undetermined. This CDR3 comprises 15 residues. CDR1 is SGHTA, CDR2 FQGNSA, per germline. V dropped 4 bases and J dropped 8 bases, with 20 bases sitting between them. The CDR3 here is CASSSFTVTAMEAFF. In nucleotides, the CDR3 is TGTGCCAGCAGCTCTTTTACGGTTACCGCTATGGAAGCTTTCTTT. Full variable domain (missing parts from reference TRBV7-2 and TRBJ1-1): GAGVSQSPSNKVTEKGKDVELRCDPISGHTALYWYRQSLGQGLEFLIYFQGNSAPDKSGLPSDRFSAERTGGSVSTLTIQRTQQEDSAVYLCASSSFTVTAMEAFFGQGTRLTVV.

The chain links TRBV5-1 to TRBJ2-7; 9 nucleotides align to TRBD1. Looked up from germline, CDR1 is SGHRS and CDR2 is YFSETQ. Trimming took 4 bases from V and 3 from J; bases not matched to a gene: 8. The CDR3 spans 15 residues. The CDR3 sequence: CASSIDGQGIYEQYF. The CDR3 DNA sequence: TGCGCCAGCAGCATAGATGGACAGGGGATCTACGAGCAGTACTTC.

This chain connects TRBV5-4 to TRBJ1-2, with 8 bases fitting TRBD1. Germline CDR1 reads SGHNT; CDR2 reads YYREEE (reference sequence). J was trimmed by 5 bases and V by 4 bases; bases with no gene match: 7. CDR3 size: 14 residues. As DNA, the CDR3 is TGTGCCAGCAGCCCAGGACAGGGAGCGTATGGCTACACCTTC. Amino acid sequence: CASSPGQGAYGYTF.

This clone was seen just once. The chain links TRBV27 to TRBJ2-7; 12 bases line up with TRBD1. The length of the CDR3 is 15 residues. J lost 6 bases, V lost 1 base, and 4 bases had no gene match. Germline assignment: CDR1 MNHEY and CDR2 SMNVEV (reference sequence). The chain's CDR3 is CASSLFGTGGGEQYF. The CDR3 region has the DNA TGTGCCAGCAGTTTATTCGGGACAGGGGGCGGCGAGCAGTACTTC.

The rearrangement uses TRBV28 and TRBJ2-2, with a possible D match to TRBD2 (6 bases). Trimming removed 6 bases at V and 8 bases at J, with 22 bases between. The germline gives CDR1 MDHEN, CDR2 SYDVKM. This CDR3 comprises 16 residues. The CDR3 loop reads CASSQLTGVPRGELFF. The DNA of the CDR3 is TGTGCCAGCAGCCAGCTAACGGGAGTGCCGAGAGGGGAGCTGTTTTTT.

The CDR3 bases are TGTGCCAGCAGTCCGACTAGCGGGGGTTCCTGGGAGCAGTACTTC. Protein sequence: CASSPTSGGSWEQYF. The V and J genes are TRBV3-1 (or the pseudogene TRBV3-2) and TRBJ2-7; 12 nucleotides align to TRBD2. The CDR3 totals 15 residues. Trimming at V came to 6 bases and at J to 7 bases, leaving 10 bases not matched to a gene. The germline CDR1 and CDR2 sequences are LGHDT and YNNKEL (reference sequence).

The J gene is TRBJ2-3, the V gene TRBV14; D uncertain. The CDR3 is 13 amino acids. The germline gives CDR1 SGHDN, CDR2 FVKESK. Trimming took 0 bases from V and 6 from J, leaving 7 bases between them. CDR3 DNA sequence: TGTGCCAGCAGCCAAGATCTAGTGGATACGCAGTATTTT. This translates into CASSQDLVDTQYF.

V is TRBV28 and J is TRBJ1-2; maybe TRBD1 (5 bases). Trimming shortened V by 5 bases and J by 4 bases, and 14 bases separated the two germline ends. The CDR3 covers 14 residues. Germline V gives CDR1 MDHEN, CDR2 SYDVKM. The CDR3: CASSPEGRGYGYTF. The CDR3 DNA is TGTGCCAGCAGTCCAGAAGGTAGGGGCTATGGCTACACCTTC.

The rearrangement joins TRBV19 to TRBJ2-7; 7 bases map to TRBD2. This CDR3 spans 16 amino acids. The ends lost 7 bases at V and 3 bases at J; junction bases unmatched: 15. Germline V gene sequence: CDR1 LNHDA, CDR2 SQIVND (reference sequence). The CDR3 reads CASTPRQASGGYEQYF. The CDR3 DNA sequence: TGTGCCAGTACTCCCCGGCAGGCCTCGGGAGGCTACGAGCAGTACTTC.